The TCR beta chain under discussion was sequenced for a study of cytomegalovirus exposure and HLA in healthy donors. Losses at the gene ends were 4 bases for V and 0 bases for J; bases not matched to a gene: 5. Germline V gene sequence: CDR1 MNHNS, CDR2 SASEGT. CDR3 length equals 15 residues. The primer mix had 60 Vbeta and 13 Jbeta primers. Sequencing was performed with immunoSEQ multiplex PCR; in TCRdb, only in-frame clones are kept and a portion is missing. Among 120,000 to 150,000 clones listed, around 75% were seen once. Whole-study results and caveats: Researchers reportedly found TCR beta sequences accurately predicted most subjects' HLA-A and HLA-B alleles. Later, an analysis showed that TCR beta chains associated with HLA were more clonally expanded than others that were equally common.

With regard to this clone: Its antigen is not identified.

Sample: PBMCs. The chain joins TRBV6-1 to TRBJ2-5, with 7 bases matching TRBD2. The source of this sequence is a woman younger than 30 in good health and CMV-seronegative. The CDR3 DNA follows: TGTGCCAGCAGTGTTTTGCGGGGGTACCAAGAGACCCAGTACTTC. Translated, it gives CASSVLRGYQETQYF.